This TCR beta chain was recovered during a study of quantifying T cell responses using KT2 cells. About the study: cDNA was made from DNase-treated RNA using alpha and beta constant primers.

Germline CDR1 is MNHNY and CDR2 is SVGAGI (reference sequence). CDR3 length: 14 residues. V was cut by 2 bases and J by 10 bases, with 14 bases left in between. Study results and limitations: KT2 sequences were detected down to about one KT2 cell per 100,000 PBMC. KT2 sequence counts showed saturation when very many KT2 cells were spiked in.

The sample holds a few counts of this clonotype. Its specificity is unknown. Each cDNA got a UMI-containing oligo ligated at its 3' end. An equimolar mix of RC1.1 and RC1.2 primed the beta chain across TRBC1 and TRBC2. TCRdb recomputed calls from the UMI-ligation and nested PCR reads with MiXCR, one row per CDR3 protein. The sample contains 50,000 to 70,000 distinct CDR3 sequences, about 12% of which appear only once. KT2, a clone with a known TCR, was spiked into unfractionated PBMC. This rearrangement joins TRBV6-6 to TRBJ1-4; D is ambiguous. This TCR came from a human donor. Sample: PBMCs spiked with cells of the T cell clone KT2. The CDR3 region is CASSYGGSGGKLFF. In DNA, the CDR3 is TGTGCCAGCAGTTACGGTGGAAGTGGCGGAAAACTGTTTTTT.